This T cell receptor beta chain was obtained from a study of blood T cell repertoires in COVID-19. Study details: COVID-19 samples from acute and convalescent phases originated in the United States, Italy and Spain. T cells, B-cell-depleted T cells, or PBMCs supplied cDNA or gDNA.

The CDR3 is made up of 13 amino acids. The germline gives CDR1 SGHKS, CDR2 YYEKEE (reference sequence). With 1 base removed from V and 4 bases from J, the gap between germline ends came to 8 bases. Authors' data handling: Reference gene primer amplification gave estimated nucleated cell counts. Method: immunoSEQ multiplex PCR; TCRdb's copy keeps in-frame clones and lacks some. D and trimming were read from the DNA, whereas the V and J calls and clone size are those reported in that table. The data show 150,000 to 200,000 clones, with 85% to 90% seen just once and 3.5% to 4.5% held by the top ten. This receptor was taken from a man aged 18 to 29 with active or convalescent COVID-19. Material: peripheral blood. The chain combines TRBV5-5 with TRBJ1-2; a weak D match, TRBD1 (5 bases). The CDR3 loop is CASSLPTVYGYTF. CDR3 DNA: TGTGCCAGCAGCTTGCCGACAGTCTATGGCTACACCTTC.